The rows below give T cell receptor beta chains drawn from one sample of a study of blood T cells in healthy people across ages. TCRdb recomputed calls from the 5' RACE reads with MiXCR, one row per CDR3 protein. Of 1.5 million to 2 million distinct CDR3 sequences listed, 28% are singletons. Sequences were obtained from blood. These receptors came from a woman in her twenties or thirties in good health. Both conserved end residues are trimmed from each CDR3.

j_gene,v_gene,CDR3aa
TRBJ2-7,TRBV7-9,ASSLGGPLGEQY
TRBJ2-1,TRBV18,ASSPPEDWGNEQV
TRBJ2-3,TRBV10-1,ASSESLGPSGTDTQY
TRBJ2-7,TRBV14,ASSHQGFYEQY
TRBJ1-4,TRBV11-2,ASSSRTTTNEKLF
TRBJ2-7,TRBV10-3,AISQGQAVYEQY
TRBJ1-1,TRBV29-1,SVRGQANTEAF
TRBJ2-7,TRBV5-6,ASSLLGQGVSYEQY
TRBJ1-4,TRBV5-5,ASSPLSTNAGEKLF
TRBJ2-3,TRBV11-2,ASSPTEPTQY
TRBJ2-1,TRBV24-1,ATSDYGTERF
TRBJ2-2,TRBV2,ASTLDRGAGELF
TRBJ2-7,TRBV10-2,ASLRRGREQY
TRBJ1-2,TRBV7-9,ASSWAGERYT
TRBJ2-5,TRBV2,ASKRDTAGGQETQY
TRBJ1-2,TRBV18,ASSPTLDPGGYT
TRBJ2-1,TRBV29-1,SVGDVSSYNEQF
TRBJ1-2,TRBV10-3,AILSRVEKYGYT
TRBJ2-2,TRBV12-3/TRBV12-4,ASSMTGGTGELF
TRBJ2-1,TRBV7-2,ASSLWASRYNEQF
TRBJ2-7,TRBV27,ASSLTPSYEQY